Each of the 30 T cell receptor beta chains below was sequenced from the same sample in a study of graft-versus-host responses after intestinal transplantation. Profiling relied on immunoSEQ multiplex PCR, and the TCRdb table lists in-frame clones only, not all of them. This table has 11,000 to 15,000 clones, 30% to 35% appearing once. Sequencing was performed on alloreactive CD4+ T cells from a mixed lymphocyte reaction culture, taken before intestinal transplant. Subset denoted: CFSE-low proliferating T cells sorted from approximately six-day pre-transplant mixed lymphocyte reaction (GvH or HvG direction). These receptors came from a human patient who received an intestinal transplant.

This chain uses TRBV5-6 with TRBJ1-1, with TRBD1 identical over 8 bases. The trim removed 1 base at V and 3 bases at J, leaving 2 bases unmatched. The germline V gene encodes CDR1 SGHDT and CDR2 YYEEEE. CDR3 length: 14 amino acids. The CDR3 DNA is TGTGCCAGCAGCTTGACAGGGGGGTACACTGAAGCTTTCTTT. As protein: CASSLTGGYTEAFF.

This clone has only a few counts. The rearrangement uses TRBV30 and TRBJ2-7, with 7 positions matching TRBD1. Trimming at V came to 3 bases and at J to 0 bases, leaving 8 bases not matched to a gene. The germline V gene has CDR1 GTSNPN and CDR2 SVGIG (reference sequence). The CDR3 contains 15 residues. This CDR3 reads CAWRSRTGYSYEQYF. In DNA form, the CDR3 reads TGTGCCTGGAGAAGCCGGACAGGCTACTCCTACGAGCAGTACTTC.

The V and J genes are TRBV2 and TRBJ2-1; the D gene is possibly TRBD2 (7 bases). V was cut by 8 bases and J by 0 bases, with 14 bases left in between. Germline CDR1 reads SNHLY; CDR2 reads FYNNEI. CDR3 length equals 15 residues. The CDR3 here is CASRGLGGSYNEQFF. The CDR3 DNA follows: TGTGCCAGCCGCGGACTAGGGGGCTCCTACAATGAGCAGTTCTTC.

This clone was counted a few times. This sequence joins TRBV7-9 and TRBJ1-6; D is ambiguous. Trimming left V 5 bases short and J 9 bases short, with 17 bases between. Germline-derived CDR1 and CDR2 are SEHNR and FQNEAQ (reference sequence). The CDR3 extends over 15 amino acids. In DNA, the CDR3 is TGTGCCAGCAGCCTTCTAGATCGGGGAATTTCACCCCTCCACTTT. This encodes CASSLLDRGISPLHF.

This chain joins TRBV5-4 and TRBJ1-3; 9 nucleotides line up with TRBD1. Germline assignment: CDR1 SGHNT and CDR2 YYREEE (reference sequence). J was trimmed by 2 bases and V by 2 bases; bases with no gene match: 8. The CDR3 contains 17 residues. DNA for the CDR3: TGTGCCAGCAGCTTCGGGGGACAGGGCATCACTGGAAACACCATATATTTT. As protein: CASSFGGQGITGNTIYF.

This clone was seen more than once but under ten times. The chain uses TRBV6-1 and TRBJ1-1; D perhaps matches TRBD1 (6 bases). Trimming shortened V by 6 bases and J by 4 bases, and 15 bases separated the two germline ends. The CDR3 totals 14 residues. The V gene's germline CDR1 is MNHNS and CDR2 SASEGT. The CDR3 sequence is CASRPQGGGTEAFF. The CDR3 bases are TGTGCCAGCAGACCACAGGGCGGCGGCACTGAAGCTTTCTTT.

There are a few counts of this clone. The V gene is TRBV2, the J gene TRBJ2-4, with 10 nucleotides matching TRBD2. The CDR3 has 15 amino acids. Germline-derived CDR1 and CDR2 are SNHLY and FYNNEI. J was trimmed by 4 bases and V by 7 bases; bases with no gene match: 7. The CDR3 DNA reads TGTGCCAGCACCACTAGCGGGACCTCAAAAAACATTCAGTACTTC. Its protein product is CASTTSGTSKNIQYF. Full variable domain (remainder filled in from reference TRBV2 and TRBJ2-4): EPEVTQTPSHQVTQMGQEVILRCVPISNHLYFYWYRQILGQKVEFLVSFYNNEISEKSEIFDDQFSVERPDGSNFTLKIRSTKLEDSAMYFCASTTSGTSKNIQYFGAGTRLSVL.

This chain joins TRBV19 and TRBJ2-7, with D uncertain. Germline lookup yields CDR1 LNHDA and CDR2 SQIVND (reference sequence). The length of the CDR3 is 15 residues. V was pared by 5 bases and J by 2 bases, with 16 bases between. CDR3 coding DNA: TGTGCCAGTAGTCCGACTGAGTATGGAACCTACGAGCAGTACTTC. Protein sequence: CASSPTEYGTYEQYF.

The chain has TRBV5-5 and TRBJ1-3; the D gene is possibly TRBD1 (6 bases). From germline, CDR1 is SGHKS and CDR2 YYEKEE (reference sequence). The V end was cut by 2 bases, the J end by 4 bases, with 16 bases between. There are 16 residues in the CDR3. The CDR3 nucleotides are TGTGCCAGCAGCTTTCCCACAGGGACGGAAGGAAACACCATATATTTT. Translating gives CASSFPTGTEGNTIYF.

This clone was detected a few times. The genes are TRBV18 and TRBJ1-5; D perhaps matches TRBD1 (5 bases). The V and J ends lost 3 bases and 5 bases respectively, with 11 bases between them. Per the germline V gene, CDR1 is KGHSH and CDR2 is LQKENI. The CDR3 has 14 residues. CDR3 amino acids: CASSPVGVDQPQHF. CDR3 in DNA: TGTGCCAGCTCACCGGTAGGGGTGGATCAGCCCCAGCATTTT. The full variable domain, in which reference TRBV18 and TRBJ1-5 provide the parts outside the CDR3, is NAGVMQNPRHLVRRRGQEARLRCSPMKGHSHVYWYRQLPEEGLKFMVYLQKENIIDESGMPKERFSAEFPKEGPSILRIQQVVRGDSAAYFCASSPVGVDQPQHFGDGTRLSIL.

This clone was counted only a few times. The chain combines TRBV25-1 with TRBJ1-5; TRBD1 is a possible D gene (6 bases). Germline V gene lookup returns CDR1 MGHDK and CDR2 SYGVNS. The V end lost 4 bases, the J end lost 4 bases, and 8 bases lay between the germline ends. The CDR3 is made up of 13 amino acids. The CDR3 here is CASSARGNQPQHF. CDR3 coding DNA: TGTGCCAGCAGTGCCAGGGGAAATCAGCCCCAGCATTTT. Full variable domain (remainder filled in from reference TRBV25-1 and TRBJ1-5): EADIYQTPRYLVIGTGKKITLECSQTMGHDKMYWYQQDPGMELHLIHYSYGVNSTEKGDLSSESTVSRIRTEHFPLTLESARPSHTSQYLCASSARGNQPQHFGDGTRLSIL.

The CDR3 region has the DNA TGTGCCAGCAGTGAAGCAGGGGCGCGAGGCTATGGCTACACCTTC. It encodes CASSEAGARGYGYTF. The chain recombines TRBV2 with TRBJ1-2; D may be TRBD1 (5 bases). Germline lookup yields CDR1 SNHLY and CDR2 FYNNEI. This CDR3 has 15 amino acids. V shed 0 bases and J shed 4 bases, with 12 bases lying between them.

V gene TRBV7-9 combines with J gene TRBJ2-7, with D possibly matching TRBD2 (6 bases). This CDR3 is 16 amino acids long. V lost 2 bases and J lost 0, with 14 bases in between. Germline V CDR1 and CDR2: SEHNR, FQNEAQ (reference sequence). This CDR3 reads CASSLNSPGSSYEQYF. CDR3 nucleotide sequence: TGTGCCAGCAGCTTAAATTCCCCCGGGAGCTCCTACGAGCAGTACTTC. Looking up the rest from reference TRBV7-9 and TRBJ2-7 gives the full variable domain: DTGVSQNPRHKITKRGQNVTFRCDPISEHNRLYWYRQTLGQGPEFLTYFQNEAQLEKSRLLSDRFSAERPKGSFSTLEIQRTEQGDSAMYLCASSLNSPGSSYEQYFGPGTRLTVT.

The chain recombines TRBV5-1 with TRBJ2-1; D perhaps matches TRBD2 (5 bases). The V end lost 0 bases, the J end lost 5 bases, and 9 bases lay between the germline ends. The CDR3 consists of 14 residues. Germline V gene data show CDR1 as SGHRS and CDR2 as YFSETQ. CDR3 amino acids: CASSLGRGHNEQFF. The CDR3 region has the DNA TGCGCCAGCAGCTTGGGGAGAGGGCACAATGAGCAGTTCTTC. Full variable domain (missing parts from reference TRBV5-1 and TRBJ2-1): KAGVTQTPRYLIKTRGQQVTLSCSPISGHRSVSWYQQTPGQGLQFLFEYFSETQRNKGNFPGRFSGRQFSNSRSEMNVSTLELGDSALYLCASSLGRGHNEQFFGPGTRLTVL.

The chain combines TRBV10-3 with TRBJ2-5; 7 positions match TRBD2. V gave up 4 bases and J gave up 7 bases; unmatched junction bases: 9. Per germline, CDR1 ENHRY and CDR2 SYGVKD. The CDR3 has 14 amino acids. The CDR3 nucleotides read TGTGCCATCAGTGCGGGGGAGGGGTGGGCGACCCAGTACTTC. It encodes CAISAGEGWATQYF.

The CDR3 DNA is TGTGCCACCAGCAGAGAGGGGGATGGCAATCAGCCCCAGCATTTT. This translates into CATSREGDGNQPQHF. The chain carries TRBV15 and TRBJ1-5; TRBD1 is a possible D gene (5 bases). Germline V gene lookup returns CDR1 LNHNV and CDR2 YYDKDF (reference sequence). The ends were cut back, 0 bases at V and 2 bases at J, with 8 bases in the middle. This CDR3 contains 15 residues. The variable domain in full, with the rest retrieved from reference TRBV15 and TRBJ1-5, is DAMVIQNPRYQVTQFGKPVTLSCSQTLNHNVMYWYQQKSSQAPKLLFHYYDKDFNNEADTPDNFQSRRPNTSFCFLDIRSPGLGDTAMYLCATSREGDGNQPQHFGDGTRLSIL.

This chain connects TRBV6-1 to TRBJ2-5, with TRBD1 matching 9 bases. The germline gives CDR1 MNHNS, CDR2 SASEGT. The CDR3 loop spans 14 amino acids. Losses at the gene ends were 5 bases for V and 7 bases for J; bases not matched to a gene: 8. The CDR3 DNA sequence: TGTGCCAGCAGTTTCGACAGGGGGATTGGGACCCAGTACTTC. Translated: CASSFDRGIGTQYF.

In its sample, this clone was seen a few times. This CDR3 reads CASSSRGGSSGYGYTF. The CDR3 bases are TGTGCCAGCAGCTCAAGGGGGGGATCCTCAGGGTATGGCTACACCTTC. The rearrangement joins TRBV11-1 to TRBJ1-2, with D perhaps matching TRBD1 (6 bases). V dropped 4 bases and J dropped 5 bases, with 20 bases sitting between them. CDR1 and CDR2 (germline): SGHAT, FQDESV (reference sequence). This CDR3 spans 16 amino acids.

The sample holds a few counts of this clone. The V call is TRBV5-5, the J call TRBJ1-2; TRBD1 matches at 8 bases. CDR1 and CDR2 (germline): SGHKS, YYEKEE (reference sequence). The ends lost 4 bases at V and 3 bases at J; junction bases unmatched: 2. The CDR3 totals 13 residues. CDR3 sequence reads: CASSKDRDYGYTF. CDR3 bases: TGTGCCAGCAGCAAGGACAGGGACTATGGCTACACCTTC.

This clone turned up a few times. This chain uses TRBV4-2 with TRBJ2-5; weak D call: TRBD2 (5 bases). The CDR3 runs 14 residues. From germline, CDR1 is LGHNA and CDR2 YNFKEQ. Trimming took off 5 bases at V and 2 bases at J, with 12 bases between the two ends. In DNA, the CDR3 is TGTGCCAGCAGCTTGGCGGGCGTACAAGAGACCCAGTACTTC. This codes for CASSLAGVQETQYF.

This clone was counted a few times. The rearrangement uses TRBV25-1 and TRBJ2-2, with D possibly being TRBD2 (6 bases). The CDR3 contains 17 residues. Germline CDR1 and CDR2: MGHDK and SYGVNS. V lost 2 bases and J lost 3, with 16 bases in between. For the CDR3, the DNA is TGTGCCAGCAGTGAAAAGAGACTAGGCTCCTACACCGGGGAGCTGTTTTTT. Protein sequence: CASSEKRLGSYTGELFF.

In nucleotides, the CDR3 is TGTGCCAGCAGCGCAAGACTAGCGGGGGACAATGAGCAGTTCTTC. This gives the protein CASSARLAGDNEQFF. This chain uses TRBV7-7 with TRBJ2-1, with 12 bases lining up with TRBD2. The V gene's germline CDR1 is SSHAT and CDR2 FNYEAQ (reference sequence). The J segment lost 5 bases and the V segment lost 5 bases, leaving 4 bases of the junction unmatched. CDR3 length equals 15 residues.

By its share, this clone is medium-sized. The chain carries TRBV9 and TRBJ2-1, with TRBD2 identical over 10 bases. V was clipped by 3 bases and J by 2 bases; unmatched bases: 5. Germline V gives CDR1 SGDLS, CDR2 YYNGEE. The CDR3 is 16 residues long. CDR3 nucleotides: TGTGCCAGCAGCGGGGCTAGCGGGAGTCCCTACAATGAGCAGTTCTTC. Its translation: CASSGASGSPYNEQFF.

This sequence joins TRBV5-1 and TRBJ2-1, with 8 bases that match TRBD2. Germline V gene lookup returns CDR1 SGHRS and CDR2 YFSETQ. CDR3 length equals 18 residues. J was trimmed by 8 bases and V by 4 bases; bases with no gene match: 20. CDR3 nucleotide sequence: TGCGCCAGCAGCCCCCGACCTGCACTAGCGGAACCAAGGGATGAGCAGTTCTTC. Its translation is CASSPRPALAEPRDEQFF. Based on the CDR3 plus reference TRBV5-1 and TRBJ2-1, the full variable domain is KAGVTQTPRYLIKTRGQQVTLSCSPISGHRSVSWYQQTPGQGLQFLFEYFSETQRNKGNFPGRFSGRQFSNSRSEMNVSTLELGDSALYLCASSPRPALAEPRDEQFFGPGTRLTVL.

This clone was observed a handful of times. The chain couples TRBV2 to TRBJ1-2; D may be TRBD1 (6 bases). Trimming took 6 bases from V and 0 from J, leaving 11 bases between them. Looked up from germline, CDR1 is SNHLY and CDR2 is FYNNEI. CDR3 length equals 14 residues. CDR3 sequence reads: CASRERGTNYGYTF. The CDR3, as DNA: TGTGCCAGCAGAGAAAGGGGGACTAACTATGGCTACACCTTC.

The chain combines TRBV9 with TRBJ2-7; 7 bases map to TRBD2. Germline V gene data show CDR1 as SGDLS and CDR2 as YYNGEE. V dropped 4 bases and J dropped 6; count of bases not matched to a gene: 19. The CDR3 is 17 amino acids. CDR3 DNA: TGTGCCAGCAGCTCCTCGTGGGGGGGAGGGCCTTCCAGCGAGCAGTACTTC. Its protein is CASSSSWGGGPSSEQYF.

In DNA form, the CDR3 reads TGTGCCAGTAGTCCGACGACAGGCTTCTATGGCTACACCTTC. It codes for CASSPTTGFYGYTF. V and J are TRBV19 and TRBJ1-2; TRBD1 is a possible D gene (6 bases). V shed 5 bases and J shed 4 bases, with 14 bases lying between them. From germline, CDR1 is LNHDA and CDR2 SQIVND (reference sequence). CDR3 length: 14 residues.

This CDR3 reads CASQPILNTGELFF. In DNA form, the CDR3 reads TGCGCCAGCCAACCGATTCTGAACACCGGGGAGCTGTTTTTT. The chain recombines TRBV5-1 with TRBJ2-2; D gene ambiguous. The CDR3 totals 14 residues. V was cut by 7 bases and J by 1 base, with 11 bases left in between. From germline, CDR1 is SGHRS and CDR2 YFSETQ.

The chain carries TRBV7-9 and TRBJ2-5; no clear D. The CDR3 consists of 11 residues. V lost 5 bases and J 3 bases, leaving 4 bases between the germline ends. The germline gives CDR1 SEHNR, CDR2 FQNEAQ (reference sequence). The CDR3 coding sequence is TGTGCCAGCAGCATAGAAGAGACCCAGTACTTC. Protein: CASSIEETQYF.

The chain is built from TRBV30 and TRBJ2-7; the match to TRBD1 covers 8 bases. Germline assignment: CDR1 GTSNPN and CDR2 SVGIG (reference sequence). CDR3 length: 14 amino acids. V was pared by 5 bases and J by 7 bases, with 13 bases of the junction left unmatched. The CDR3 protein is CAWCKGQGRGEQYF. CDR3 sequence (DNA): TGTGCCTGGTGTAAAGGACAGGGCCGGGGGGAGCAGTACTTC.